Listed below are T cell receptor beta chains from one sample, sequenced in a study of healthy donors' naive CD4 and CD8 T cells. MiXCR was run by TCRdb on the reads, yielding one entry per CDR3 protein. The data hold approximately 180,000 distinct CDR3 sequences, with about 70% observed a single time. What was sequenced was naive CD4+ and CD8+ T cells sorted from blood, pooled from several donors. The receptors were sampled from a pool of human donors in good health; the sample pools cells from several healthy donors. The conserved cysteine and the conserved F or W are not part of the CDR3 here.

len	j_gene	v_gene	CDR3aa
9	TRBJ2-7	TRBV6-5	ASRGTYEQY
15	TRBJ1-1	TRBV2	ASSEPTWTGANTEAF
17	TRBJ1-3	TRBV4-3	ASSHHQRSGESSGNTIY
12	TRBJ1-1	TRBV29-1	SVDVWGVNTEAF
11	TRBJ1-1	TRBV6-5	ASSYGTGLKAF
10	TRBJ1-2	TRBV20-1	SAPYQNYGYT
13	TRBJ2-5	TRBV29-1	SVEDRASGWETQY
17	TRBJ1-2	TRBV6-5	ASSDPTGTGGFSNYGYT
10	TRBJ2-1	TRBV6-5	ASGRAVDEQF
12	TRBJ2-5	TRBV29-1	SVERDRGQETQY
14	TRBJ2-7	TRBV6-5	ASRSPGARGLFEQY
12	TRBJ2-7	TRBV10-3	AIRGQGSGHKQY
14	TRBJ2-7	TRBV28	ASSGSGIAGAYEQY
15	TRBJ2-3	TRBV4-3	ASSPSTDGALTDTQY
9	TRBJ1-1	TRBV11-2	ASSLVAEAF
12	TRBJ2-2	TRBV5-1	ASSWTVNTGELF
12	TRBJ2-1	TRBV10-3	AIRSGQENNEQF
13	TRBJ1-5	TRBV19	ASSIFEPGDQPQH
14	TRBJ2-1	TRBV5-1	ASSYSGTEPYNEQF
13	TRBJ2-6	TRBV29-1	SVNQGGTGANVLT
11	TRBJ1-1	TRBV7-8	ASSLVMGSEAF